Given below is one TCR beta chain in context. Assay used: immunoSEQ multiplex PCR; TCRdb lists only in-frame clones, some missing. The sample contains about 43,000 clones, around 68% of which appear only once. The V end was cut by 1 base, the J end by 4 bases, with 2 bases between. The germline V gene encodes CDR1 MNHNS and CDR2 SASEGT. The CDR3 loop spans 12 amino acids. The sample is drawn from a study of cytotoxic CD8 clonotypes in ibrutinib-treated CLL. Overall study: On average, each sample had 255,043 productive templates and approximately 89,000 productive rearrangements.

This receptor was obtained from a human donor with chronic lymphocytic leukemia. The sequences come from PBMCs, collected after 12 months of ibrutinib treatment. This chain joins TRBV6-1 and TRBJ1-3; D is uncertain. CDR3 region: CASSEGGNTIYF. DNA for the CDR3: TGTGCCAGCAGTGAAGGGGGAAACACCATATATTTT.